Sequencing of this T cell receptor (beta chain) was carried out in a study of OX40 agonist ivuxolimab in advanced cancers. As for the study in general: People in dose escalation had one of these cancers: hepatocellular carcinoma, melanoma, renal cell or head and neck cancer. Study observations and caveats: Expanded clones were, on average, more numerous among CD8+ T cells than CD4+.

With baseline, cycle 4 day 1, and cycle 7 day 1 as timepoints, blood was sampled. Clones were sequenced by immunoSEQ multiplex PCR, and TCRdb holds only the in-frame ones, with some missing. The sample consists of some 86,000 clones, 94% of them appearing once. As for this clone: The antigen remains unidentified.

The CDR3 runs 15 residues. V was clipped by 3 bases and J by 0 bases, with 10 bases between them. Germline CDR1 is MDHEN and CDR2 is SYDVKM. The gene calls are TRBV28 and TRBJ2-3; TRBD2 might be the D (6 bases). The TCR sequence derives from an adult with an advanced solid tumor such as melanoma, head and neck, liver or kidney cancer. The specimen comprised CD4+ or CD8+ T cells sorted from blood, sampled in a trial of the OX40 agonist ivuxolimab. The CDR3 spells CASSFLAGSTDTQYF. The DNA of the CDR3 is TGTGCCAGCAGTTTTCTCGCGGGGAGCACAGATACGCAGTATTTT.